The clone carrying this T cell receptor beta chain was detected only a few times. Its antigen remains unidentified. Coverage ceases 3 residues before the CDR3 finishes, and the germline J gene fills in the end. Germline loops: CDR1 LNHDA, CDR2 SQIVND (reference sequence). The CDR3 is 14 amino acids. V gave up 2 bases and J gave up 6 bases; unmatched junction bases: 3. The sample originates from a study of T cell clonality in common variable immunodeficiency. Study-wide results and caveats: Reportedly, TCR beta sequences from common variable immunodeficiency showed fewer deletions and N-nucleotide insertions. Shared TCRbeta clones were fewer between CVID subjects than controls. CVID patient heterogeneity limited repertoire-clinical complication correlations.

Produced via immunoSEQ multiplex PCR; TCRdb's table is partial and in-frame only. The repertoire yields some 16,000 clones, none seen only once; the top ten contain around 14%. Diagnosis required reduced IgG, IgA and/or IgM with specific antibody deficiency. This chain links TRBV19 with TRBJ2-7, with 11 bases identical to TRBD1. The sequencing sample was made of peripheral blood mononuclear cells. This TCR came from a human donor with common variable immunodeficiency. The CDR3 loop is CASSITGQGGEQYF. CDR3 DNA, as far as it was read: TGTGCCAGTAGTATAACGGGACAGGGGGGCGAG. The whole variable domain, filled in from reference TRBV19 and TRBJ2-7, reads DGGITQSPKYLFRKEGQNVTLSCEQNLNHDAMYWYRQDPGQGLRLIYYSQIVNDFQKGDIAEGYSVSREKKESFPLTVTSAQKNPTAFYLCASSITGQGGEQYFGPGTRLTVT.